Each of the 10 T cell receptor beta chains below was sequenced from the same sample in a study of OX40 agonist ivuxolimab in advanced cancers. Some clones are missing from TCRdb's copy, which holds only in-frame ones; the method was immunoSEQ multiplex PCR. The sample lists around 100,000 clones, nearly 90% occurring once. Here the sequenced sample was CD4+ or CD8+ T cells sorted from blood, taken in a trial of the OX40 agonist ivuxolimab. The receptor set was obtained from an adult with an advanced solid tumor such as melanoma, head and neck, liver or kidney cancer.

The V call is TRBV29-1, the J call TRBJ2-7, with TRBD2 as a possible D gene (6 bases). V was pared by 6 bases and J by 5 bases, with 20 bases between. CDR1 SQVTM and CDR2 ANQGSEA come from the germline V gene. The CDR3 loop spans 14 amino acids. The CDR3 reads CSVRSRGTHNEQYF. CDR3 DNA sequence: TGCAGCGTCCGATCTCGCGGGACTCACAACGAGCAGTACTTC.

The chain links TRBV27 to TRBJ1-2; D not resolved. The CDR3 extends over 14 amino acids. Per the germline V gene, CDR1 is MNHEY and CDR2 is SMNVEV (reference sequence). V lost 5 bases and J lost 8, with 18 bases in between. Written as DNA, the CDR3 is TGTGCCAGCAGTCCCCTCCGGACCGCAGGCGGCTACACCTTC. It codes for CASSPLRTAGGYTF.

Comments on this clone: Mismatch with germline at one junction end may stem from a read error. V and J are TRBV9 and TRBJ1-1; tentative D call: TRBD1 (5 bases). The CDR3 covers 14 residues. CDR1 is SGDLS, CDR2 YYNGEE, per germline. The CDR3, as DNA: TGTGCCAGTAGCGCCCCATGGGGGGGCACTGAAGCTTTCTTT. The encoded protein is CASSAPWGGTEAFF.

V and J are TRBV19 and TRBJ1-5, with D uncertain. This CDR3 is 11 amino acids long. The V gene's germline CDR1 is LNHDA and CDR2 SQIVND (reference sequence). With 11 bases removed from V and 5 bases from J, the gap between germline ends came to 10 bases. The CDR3 region is CASATDQPQHF. CDR3 in DNA: TGTGCCTCCGCGACCGATCAGCCCCAGCATTTT.

The chain combines TRBV19 with TRBJ2-1; TRBD1 agrees at 7 bases. After removal of 8 bases from V and 7 bases from J, the junction contained 8 bases not matched to a gene. The CDR3 covers 13 residues. Looked up from germline, CDR1 is LNHDA and CDR2 is SQIVND (reference sequence). The CDR3 sequence is CASCQTGWNEQFF. In DNA, the CDR3 is TGTGCCAGTTGCCAGACAGGGTGGAATGAGCAGTTCTTC.

The CDR3: CASSMTVWDQPQHF. The DNA for the CDR3 is TGTGCCAGTAGTATGACAGTCTGGGATCAGCCCCAGCATTTT. This chain links TRBV19 with TRBJ1-5; a weak D match, TRBD1 (5 bases). The CDR3 contains 14 residues. Trimming cost V 3 bases and J 5 bases, with 11 bases left between them. The germline V gene encodes CDR1 LNHDA and CDR2 SQIVND (reference sequence).

This clone was seen a single time. J is TRBJ2-3 and V is TRBV5-1; 11 nucleotides align to TRBD2. Germline V gives CDR1 SGHRS, CDR2 YFSETQ. This CDR3 contains 14 residues. V lost 6 bases and J lost 7; bases outside the gene matches: 7. The CDR3, as DNA: TGCGCCAGCACCTCTAGCGGGGGGATGAATACGCAGTATTTT. Translation: CASTSSGGMNTQYF.

V gene TRBV5-4 combines with J gene TRBJ2-2; 11 positions agree with TRBD2. The CDR3 is 16 amino acids. V shed 4 bases and J 7 bases; nucleotides not matched to a gene: 9. The germline V gene encodes CDR1 SGHNT and CDR2 YYREEE (reference sequence). CDR3 region: CASSPGTSGVGGELFF. Here the CDR3 DNA reads TGTGCCAGCAGCCCCGGGACTAGCGGAGTGGGCGGGGAGCTGTTTTTT.

CDR3 amino acids: CASSISTVLLRPEAFF. CDR3 nucleotides: TGTGCCAGCAGCATCAGCACCGTGTTACTTAGGCCGGAAGCTTTCTTT. The rearrangement links TRBV5-4 to TRBJ1-1; D uncertain. The CDR3 contains 16 residues. Deletions cut 4 bases from V and 8 bases from J, with 24 bases between. Looked up from germline, CDR1 is SGHNT and CDR2 is YYREEE (reference sequence).

This chain uses TRBV7-9 with TRBJ2-3, with TRBD2 matching over 12 bases. Germline V lookup: CDR1 SEHNR, CDR2 FQNEAQ (reference sequence). V lost 3 bases and J lost 4; bases outside the gene matches: 5. This CDR3 has 16 residues. CDR3 sequence reads: CASSLGLAGRSDTQYF. As DNA, the CDR3 is TGTGCCAGCAGCTTGGGACTAGCGGGTCGATCAGATACGCAGTATTTT.